This TCR beta chain was identified in a study of shared clonotypes between healthy human individuals. Study details: The study drew on a couple of women and three men aged 18 to 49 as donors. Regarding the study as a whole: Sharing across a handful of donors was seen in 4% to 5% of naive CD4 clonotypes. Among non-shared clonotypes, generation probabilities were lower than among those shared by all four donors.

Donors comprised only Caucasian adults living in Nashville, Tennessee. Sequencing used immunoSEQ multiplex PCR; TCRdb keeps in-frame clones, though not all of them. The profile shows a few million clones, approximately 93% of them singletons. Note on this clone: The antigen is undetermined.

This receptor was identified in a man between 18 and 29 years old in good health. Some clones in this sample may be carry-over from other donors' samples. What was sequenced was naive CD4+ T cells from PBMCs. Subset reported: CD45RA+ positively selected.

The CDR3 here is CASSSPPTGTGEQYF. The DNA for the CDR3 is TGTGCCAGCAGTTCTCCTCCCACAGGGACGGGGGAGCAGTACTTC. The chain uses TRBV28 and TRBJ2-7; possibly TRBD1 for D (6 bases). Trimming took 4 bases from V and 7 from J, leaving 20 bases between them. The CDR3 runs to 15 residues. Germline V gene data show CDR1 as MDHEN and CDR2 as SYDVKM.